This T cell receptor (beta chain) came from a study of blood T cells in healthy people across ages (dated by TCRdb to between 2015 and 2017). Regarding the research as a whole: In model experiments, template switching captured roughly one uniquely barcoded TCR beta cDNA molecule for every two T cells. To avoid experimental bias, donors of different ages were spread randomly across the sequencing lanes. Donors were grouped into four age groups: young (average 16 years), middle-aged (39), aged (around 60) and long-lived (about 90). Using deep sequencing normalized with unique cDNA molecular identifiers, the study measured how TCR beta repertoire diversity changes with age. Two additional independent replicas of 1 million unique cDNA reads from the same blood draw were analyzed for two donors (one aged 18 to 30 and one aged 80 or older).

V is cut back by 4 bases and J by 10 bases, with 19 bases in the junction unmatched. The CDR3 spans 17 residues, from the cysteine through the phenylalanine. Only the CDR3 portion is preserved as DNA: 51 bases, with reading frame beginning at the first base. Details on this clonotype: What antigen it recognizes has not been identified. Base-call qualities are not available, and no considerably larger clone is one nucleotide away.

Donors were a few dozen systemically healthy Caucasian individuals from Russia aged roughly 6 to 100 years. Each donor gave 8 to 10 milliliters of peripheral blood, drawn into EDTA-treated Vacutainer tubes. Ficoll-Paque density-gradient centrifugation was used to isolate PBMCs, with at least 7 million obtained per sample. Trizol reagent was used to extract total RNA from PBMCs, with at least 5 micrograms per sample. For every donor, an aliquot of PBMCs went through flow cytometry to measure the percentages of naive CD45RAhigh/CD27high T cells. Broader findings and caveats from the paper: As age increased, observed TCR beta diversity per million T cells dropped in a roughly linear way, and a significant reduction was already evident by age about 40. Compared with the aged group, more naive CD4+ T cells, fewer expanded clones and increased TCR diversity were shown by the long-lived group, suggesting age selection. Bulk unsorted PBMC profiling prevented conclusive comparison of naive and antigen-experienced compartments. Estimates of total diversity based on one million sequenced T cells were regarded as lower bounds and as underestimates. Observed TCR beta diversity correlated strongly with the percentage of naive T cells measured by flow cytometry. Donor CMV infection status was unknown, potentially confounding age-related changes in expanded clonotypes.

The library was produced with 5' RACE. Sequencing relied on an Illumina HiSeq 2500. A second PCR of roughly 7 to 12 cycles was performed with a sample-barcoded 5' primer and a J-beta primer mix. A template-switch 5' adaptor carrying 12 random nucleotides introduced a unique molecular identifier onto each TCR beta cDNA molecule. Each sample yielded at least 2.5 million CDR3-containing paired-end reads. First-strand cDNA synthesis was performed from all RNA using the Mint cDNA synthesis kit, with priming by a TRBC-specific oligonucleotide. After uracil-DNA glycosylase treatment, a first 18-cycle PCR used universal primers M1SS and BC2_uni_R on all cDNA. Per the source publication's procedure: Normalization of each sample was performed by random selection of 1 million high-quality reads, each carrying a distinct molecular identifier. Instead of being binned into consensus sequences, reads that shared molecular identifiers were thrown out. CDR3 identification, clonotype clustering and error correction used MiTCR with a Q25 quality threshold and the strictest error-elimination algorithm. A nonparametric unseen species model using Euler transformation provided a lower-bound estimate of total TCR beta diversity. TCRdb took the public reads, trimmed them with fastp at Q25, ran MiXCR for clone calling and kept in-frame beta chains. Under each unique CDR3 protein, matching rows form one entry showing the most common genes and DNA. The V and J calls come from TCRdb's annotation, not from the publication. The sample profile shows under 2,000,000 distinct CDR3 sequences; around half of them were found once. The ten biggest clones cover approximately 2.1% of the sample.

The chain is encoded by TRBV12-3 or TRBV12-4 joined to TRBJ2-1, and 7 junction bases match TRBD1. The sequence was obtained from a woman aged 40 to 50 in good health. The sample was blood. The CDR3 region reads CASSSHRPRDSLMEQFF. Read as DNA, the sequence is TGTGCCAGCAGTTCCCACCGCCCCCGGGACAGTCTTATGGAGCAGTTCTTC.